One and the same sample provided the 8 T cell receptor beta chains below, sequenced in a study of CD8 T cell repertoires and HIV-1 epitope variants. The assay was immunoSEQ multiplex PCR, and TCRdb's table has in-frame clones only and misses some. The sample gives around 6,100 clones, 65% to 70% of which show up once; 43% is in the top ten. What these receptors recognize is not known. Sample: cultured CD8+ T cells derived from PBMCs. The receptors shown here come from a male donor with HIV.

The CDR3 bases are TGTGCCAGTAGTCTCGACCTACTCTCCAATCAGCCCCAGCATTTT. Amino acids: CASSLDLLSNQPQHF. V and J are TRBV19 and TRBJ1-5; D uncertain. The CDR3 has 15 residues. V lost 5 bases to trimming and J lost 3 bases, with 14 bases between them. Germline CDR1 is LNHDA and CDR2 is SQIVND (reference sequence). Looking up the rest from reference TRBV19 and TRBJ1-5 gives the full variable domain: DGGITQSPKYLFRKEGQNVTLSCEQNLNHDAMYWYRQDPGQGLRLIYYSQIVNDFQKGDIAEGYSVSREKKESFPLTVTSAQKNPTAFYLCASSLDLLSNQPQHFGDGTRLSIL.

This clone was seen a handful of times. The chain employs TRBV19 and TRBJ2-1; 8 nucleotides match TRBD2. This CDR3 contains 15 residues. Germline loops: CDR1 LNHDA, CDR2 SQIVND (reference sequence). V was pared by 5 bases and J by 1 base, with 4 bases of the junction left unmatched. The CDR3, as DNA: TGTGCCAGTAGTGAGGCGGGAGGATCCTACAATGAGCAGTTCTTC. Its translation is CASSEAGGSYNEQFF. Filled out from reference TRBV19 and TRBJ2-1, the complete variable domain reads DGGITQSPKYLFRKEGQNVTLSCEQNLNHDAMYWYRQDPGQGLRLIYYSQIVNDFQKGDIAEGYSVSREKKESFPLTVTSAQKNPTAFYLCASSEAGGSYNEQFFGPGTRLTVL.

This clone was counted between two and nine times. The V gene is TRBV2, the J gene TRBJ2-7; 7 nucleotides agree with TRBD1. The CDR3 sequence is 12 residues long. CDR1 and CDR2 (germline): SNHLY, FYNNEI. V lost 10 bases, J lost 2 bases, and 5 bases stayed unmatched. The CDR3 region has the DNA TGTGCCATCAAGGGACAGACCTACGAGCAGTACTTC. Translating gives CAIKGQTYEQYF.

The gene calls are TRBV7-6 and TRBJ2-7, with 7 bases fitting TRBD2. The junction had 4 bases not matched to a gene; V was cut back by 3 bases and J by 2 bases. CDR1 is SGHVS and CDR2 is FNYEAQ in the germline V gene. The CDR3 extends over 14 amino acids. This CDR3 is CASSFMSGTYEQYF. DNA for the CDR3: TGTGCCAGCAGCTTTATGAGCGGGACCTACGAGCAGTACTTC.

By share of the sample, this clone is medium-sized. The rearrangement uses TRBV27 and TRBJ2-2, with 11 bases lining up with TRBD2. V gave up 3 bases and J gave up 2 bases; unmatched junction bases: 8. The CDR3 has 18 amino acids. In germline, CDR1 is MNHEY, CDR2 SMNVEV (reference sequence). The CDR3 here is CASSFTTSGNLNTGELFF. As DNA, the CDR3 is TGTGCCAGCAGTTTTACGACTAGCGGGAACTTAAACACCGGGGAGCTGTTTTTT.

The gene calls are TRBV27 and TRBJ2-2, with 8 bases fitting TRBD1. J was trimmed by 7 bases and V by 1 base; bases with no gene match: 5. This CDR3 contains 15 residues. Germline CDR1 reads MNHEY; CDR2 reads SMNVEV (reference sequence). In DNA, the CDR3 is TGTGCCAGCAGTTTATTTCAGGGGGCCAGCGGGGAGCTGTTTTTT. It translates to CASSLFQGASGELFF.

The rearrangement links TRBV10-1 to TRBJ2-7; no firm D call. Germline CDR1 is WNHNN and CDR2 is SYGVQD (reference sequence). The CDR3 extends over 9 amino acids. Trimming cost V 6 bases and J 3 bases, with 0 bases left between them. The DNA of the CDR3 is TGCGCCAGCAGCTACGAGCAGTACTTC. This sequence encodes CASSYEQYF.

The J gene is TRBJ1-1, the V gene TRBV27; D possibly corresponds to TRBD1 (5 bases). CDR3 length: 14 residues. V lost 7 bases to trimming and J lost 7 bases, with 19 bases between them. Germline V gene lookup returns CDR1 MNHEY and CDR2 SMNVEV (reference sequence). CDR3 in amino acids: CASTYTAGEYEAFF. The DNA for the CDR3 is TGTGCCAGCACATACACTGCGGGGGAGTATGAAGCTTTCTTT.